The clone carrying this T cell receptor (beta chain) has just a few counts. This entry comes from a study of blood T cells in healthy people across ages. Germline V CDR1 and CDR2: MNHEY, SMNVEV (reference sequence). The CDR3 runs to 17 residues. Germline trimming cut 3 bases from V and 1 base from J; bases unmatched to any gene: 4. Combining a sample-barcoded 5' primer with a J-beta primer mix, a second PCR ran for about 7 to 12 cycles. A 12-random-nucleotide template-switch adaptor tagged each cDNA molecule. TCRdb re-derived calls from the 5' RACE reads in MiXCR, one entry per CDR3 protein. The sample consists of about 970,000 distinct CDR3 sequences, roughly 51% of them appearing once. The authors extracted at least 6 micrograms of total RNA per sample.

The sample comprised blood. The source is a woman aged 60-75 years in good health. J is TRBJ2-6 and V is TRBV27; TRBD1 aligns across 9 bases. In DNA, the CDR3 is TGTGCCAGCAGTTTCGGGACAGGGTCATCTGGGGCCAACGTCCTGACTTTC. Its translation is CASSFGTGSSGANVLTF.